The 8 T cell receptor beta chains reported below all come from one sample, sequenced in a study of CD4+ T cells in melanoma. Produced via immunoSEQ multiplex PCR; TCRdb's table is partial and in-frame only. This table has about 55,000 clones, roughly three quarters appearing once. What was sequenced was tumor tissue. All receptors derive from a human donor with melanoma.

This clone has a handful of counts. The rearrangement uses TRBV6-5 and TRBJ1-6; possibly TRBD1 for D (6 bases). The CDR3 has 14 residues. Germline V gene data show CDR1 as MNHEY and CDR2 as SVGAGI. V lost 5 bases to trimming and J lost 8 bases, with 13 bases between them. CDR3 in amino acids: CASSTQGYHSPLHF. DNA of the CDR3: TGTGCCAGCAGTACTCAGGGGTATCATTCACCCCTCCACTTT.

The rearrangement uses TRBV4-2 and TRBJ2-7, with unresolved D. Germline CDR1 and CDR2: LGHNA and YNFKEQ. The CDR3 is made up of 15 amino acids. V lost 4 bases and J 3 bases, leaving 16 bases between the germline ends. The CDR3 sequence is CASSPANNLGYEQYF. The CDR3 DNA reads as TGTGCCAGCAGCCCTGCGAACAATCTAGGCTACGAGCAGTACTTC.

This chain links TRBV5-1 with TRBJ2-7; 7 positions match TRBD2. J was trimmed by 4 bases and V by 0 bases; bases with no gene match: 7. Germline loops: CDR1 SGHRS, CDR2 YFSETQ. The CDR3 runs 15 residues. CDR3 nucleotides: TGCGCCAGCAGCTTGGGGCTAGCGGCCATATACGAGCAGTACTTC. Translating it yields CASSLGLAAIYEQYF.

V and J are TRBV7-9 and TRBJ2-1; TRBD1 matches 7 bases. CDR3 length: 15 amino acids. In germline, CDR1 is SEHNR, CDR2 FQNEAQ (reference sequence). J lost 6 bases, V lost 2 bases, and 7 bases had no gene match. The CDR3, as DNA: TGTGCCAGCAGCTTAAGCCCGGGACAGACCAATGAGCAGTTCTTC. Its protein product is CASSLSPGQTNEQFF.

This clone was seen just once. The chain combines TRBV6-5 with TRBJ2-1; 13 nucleotides align to TRBD2. Trimming took 4 bases from V and 7 from J; bases not matched to a gene: 1. Germline V gene sequence: CDR1 MNHEY, CDR2 SVGAGI. There are 14 residues in the CDR3. The CDR3 loop reads CASSWGLAGNEQFF. For the CDR3, the DNA is TGTGCCAGCAGTTGGGGACTAGCGGGGAATGAGCAGTTCTTC.

This clone was found many times. The chain couples TRBV4-2 to TRBJ1-2; D gene ambiguous. Germline V gene sequence: CDR1 LGHNA, CDR2 YNFKEQ. The V end lost 0 bases, the J end lost 8 bases, and 10 bases lay between the germline ends. The CDR3 covers 13 residues. The CDR3 bases are TGTGCCAGCAGCCAAGATAGGGTAGGGGGCTACACCTTC. Its translation is CASSQDRVGGYTF.

J is TRBJ2-1 and V is TRBV5-1, with D perhaps assigned TRBD1 or TRBD2 (5 bases each). The CDR3 runs to 15 residues. Germline CDR1 is SGHRS and CDR2 is YFSETQ. Trimming removed 5 bases at V and 5 bases at J, with 17 bases between. In nucleotides, the CDR3 is TGCGCCAGCAGGTGGGGACGGGCAGATGACAATGAGCAGTTCTTC. This translates into CASRWGRADDNEQFF.

This chain joins TRBV7-8 and TRBJ2-1; D unclear. V lost 2 bases, J lost 3 bases, and 14 bases lay in between. This CDR3 has 16 amino acids. Germline values: CDR1 SGHVS, CDR2 FQNEAQ. CDR3 nucleotides: TGTGCCAGCAGCTTAATTACGAGGACCAGCTACAATGAGCAGTTCTTC. Its translation: CASSLITRTSYNEQFF.